The present T cell receptor beta chain was sequenced within a study of blood T cell repertoires in COVID-19. Germline assignment: CDR1 MGHRA and CDR2 YSYEKL. The V segment lost 0 bases and the J segment 7 bases; nucleotides outside the gene matches: 14. This CDR3 has 18 residues. The table came from immunoSEQ multiplex PCR; TCRdb's copy has only in-frame clones and leaves some out. The sample lists approximately 230,000 clones, about nine tenths occurring once. V is TRBV4-1 and J is TRBJ2-7; 11 nucleotides line up with TRBD2. This receptor was taken from a man between 18 and 35 years old who had recovered from COVID-19. Sequenced sample: PBMCs or T cells enriched from blood (not recorded which). This chain's CDR3 is CASSQERVLPGLADEQYF. The CDR3 bases are TGCGCCAGCAGCCAAGAAAGAGTGCTCCCGGGACTAGCGGATGAGCAGTACTTC.